This T cell receptor beta chain is from a study of shared clonotypes between healthy human individuals. General study results and limits: Across a few donors, naive CD4 shared 5% to 5.5%, naive CD8 about 3.2%, memory CD4 roughly 2.4%, memory CD8 about 0.4%.

Germline CDR1 and CDR2: SNHLY and FYNNEI. The CDR3 is 15 residues long. With 5 bases clipped from V and 3 bases from J, the junction kept 6 bases outside the gene matches. Comments on this clone: No antigen is known for it.

Assay: immunoSEQ multiplex PCR; the TCRdb copy retains only in-frame clones and omits some. The repertoire holds approximately 2,000,000 clones, under 95% seen once, with 0.37% in the top ten. The chain links TRBV2 to TRBJ2-1; 8 bases line up with TRBD2. The sequenced sample consisted of naive CD4+ T cells from PBMCs. The subset was: CD45RA+ positively selected. This TCR was recovered from a man aged 18 to 29 in good health. Some clones in this sample may be carry-over from other donors' samples. The CDR3 coding sequence is TGTGCCAGCAGTAGGCCCAGCGGGGGCTACAATGAGCAGTTCTTC. Translation gives CASSRPSGGYNEQFF. The variable domain in full, completed from reference TRBV2 and TRBJ2-1, reads EPEVTQTPSHQVTQMGQEVILRCVPISNHLYFYWYRQILGQKVEFLVSFYNNEISEKSEIFDDQFSVERPDGSNFTLKIRSTKLEDSAMYFCASSRPSGGYNEQFFGPGTRLTVL.